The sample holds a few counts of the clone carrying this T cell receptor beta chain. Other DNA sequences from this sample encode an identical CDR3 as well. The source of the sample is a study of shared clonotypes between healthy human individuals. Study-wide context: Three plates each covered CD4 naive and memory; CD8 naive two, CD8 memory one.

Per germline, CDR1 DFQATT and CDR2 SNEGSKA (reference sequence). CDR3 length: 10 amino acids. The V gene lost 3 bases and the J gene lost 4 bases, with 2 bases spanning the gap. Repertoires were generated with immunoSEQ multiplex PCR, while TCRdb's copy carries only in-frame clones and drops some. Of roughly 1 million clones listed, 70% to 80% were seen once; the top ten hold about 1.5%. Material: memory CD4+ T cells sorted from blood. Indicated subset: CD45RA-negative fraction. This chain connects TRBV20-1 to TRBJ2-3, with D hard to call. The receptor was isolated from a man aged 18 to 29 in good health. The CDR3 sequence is CSARADTQYF. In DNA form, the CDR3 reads TGCAGTGCTAGGGCAGATACGCAGTATTTT.